A selection of T cell receptor beta chains follows, all from one sample in a study of shared clonotypes between healthy human individuals. Repertoires were generated with immunoSEQ multiplex PCR, while TCRdb's copy carries only in-frame clones and drops some. The table has over 2,000,000 clones, approximately 92% seen once. Specimen: naive CD8+ T cells from PBMCs. These receptors came from a man aged 18 to 30 in good health. Some clones in this sample may be carry-over from other donors' samples. Both conserved end residues are part of each CDR3. D genes are given only for firm matches. Clone size is given for some rows only: seen once, a few or many times, or a class if the clone is expanded.

TRBV11-2	TRBJ2-3	-	-	CASSLVWVSRDTDTQYF	TGTGCCAGCAGCTTAGTTTGGGTGTCTAGGGACACAGATACGCAGTATTTT
TRBV21-1	TRBJ1-5	-	-	CASSRKRDCFSQPQHF	TGTGCCAGCAGCCGAAAAAGGGACTGCTTTTCCCAGCCCCAGCATTTT
TRBV5-6	TRBJ2-5	-	-	CASSLDSREQYF	TGTGCCAGCAGCTTGGACAGCCGGGAGCAGTACTTC
TRBV4-1	TRBJ2-1	-	-	CASSHEDPAYNEQFF	TGCGCCAGCAGCCACGAGGATCCCGCCTACAATGAGCAGTTCTTC
TRBV27	TRBJ1-5	few	TRBD1	CASSPSTGELNQPQHF	TGTGCCAGCAGTCCATCCACAGGGGAGCTTAATCAGCCCCAGCATTTT
TRBV12-5	TRBJ2-7	-	TRBD2	CASALGTSGGYEQYF	TGTGCTAGTGCTCTAGGGACTAGCGGGGGCTACGAGCAGTACTTC
TRBV27	TRBJ2-2	-	-	CASSFIKDFPLENTGELFF	TGTGCCAGCAGTTTCATCAAAGATTTCCCCTTGGAGAACACCGGGGAGCTGTTTTTT
TRBV9	TRBJ2-5	-	-	CASSTSGTVQETQYF	TGTGCCAGCAGCACCTCCGGGACGGTTCAAGAGACCCAGTACTTC
TRBV2	TRBJ2-7	-	-	CASTPQELSEQYF	TGTGCCAGCACCCCACAAGAGCTATCGGAGCAGTACTTC
TRBV2	TRBJ1-5	once	TRBD1	CASSDRDWSNQPQHF	TGTGCCAGCAGCGACAGGGACTGGTCAAATCAGCCCCAGCATTTT
TRBV4-3	TRBJ2-7	-	-	CASSQELHGSYEQYF	TGCGCCAGCAGCCAAGAATTGCACGGCAGCTACGAGCAGTACTTC
TRBV27	TRBJ1-5	-	-	CASSLSSGRNQPQHF	TGTGCCAGCAGTTTATCATCCGGACGCAATCAGCCCCAGCATTTT
TRBV4-1	TRBJ2-1	-	TRBD2	CASSHPSGPYNEQFF	TGCGCCAGCAGCCATCCTAGCGGGCCGTACAATGAGCAGTTCTTC
TRBV19	TRBJ1-3	-	-	CATLGGLSGNTIYF	TGTGCCACCCTAGGGGGGCTCTCTGGAAACACCATATATTTT
TRBV6-6	TRBJ2-1	-	-	CATGTGGPYNEQFF	TGTGCCACCGGGACTGGAGGCCCCTACAATGAGCAGTTCTTC
TRBV15	TRBJ2-1	-	-	CATIAGPIDNEQFF	TGTGCCACCATCGCGGGTCCGATCGACAATGAGCAGTTCTTC